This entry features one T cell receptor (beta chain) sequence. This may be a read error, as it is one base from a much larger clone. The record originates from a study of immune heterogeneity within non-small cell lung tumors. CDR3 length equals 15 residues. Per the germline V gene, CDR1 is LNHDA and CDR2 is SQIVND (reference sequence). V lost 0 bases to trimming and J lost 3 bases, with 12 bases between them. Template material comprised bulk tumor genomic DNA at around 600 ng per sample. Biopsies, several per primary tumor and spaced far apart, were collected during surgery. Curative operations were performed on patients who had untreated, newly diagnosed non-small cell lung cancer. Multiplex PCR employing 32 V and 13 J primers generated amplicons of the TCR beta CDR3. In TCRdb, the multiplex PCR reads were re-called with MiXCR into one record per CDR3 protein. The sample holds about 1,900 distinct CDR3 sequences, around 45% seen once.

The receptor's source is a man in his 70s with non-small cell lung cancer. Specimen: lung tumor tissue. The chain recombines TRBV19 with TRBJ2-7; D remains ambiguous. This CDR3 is CASSIEVTSLYEQYF. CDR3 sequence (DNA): TGTGCCAGTAGTATAGAAGTCACTTCCCTCTACGAGCAGTACTTC.